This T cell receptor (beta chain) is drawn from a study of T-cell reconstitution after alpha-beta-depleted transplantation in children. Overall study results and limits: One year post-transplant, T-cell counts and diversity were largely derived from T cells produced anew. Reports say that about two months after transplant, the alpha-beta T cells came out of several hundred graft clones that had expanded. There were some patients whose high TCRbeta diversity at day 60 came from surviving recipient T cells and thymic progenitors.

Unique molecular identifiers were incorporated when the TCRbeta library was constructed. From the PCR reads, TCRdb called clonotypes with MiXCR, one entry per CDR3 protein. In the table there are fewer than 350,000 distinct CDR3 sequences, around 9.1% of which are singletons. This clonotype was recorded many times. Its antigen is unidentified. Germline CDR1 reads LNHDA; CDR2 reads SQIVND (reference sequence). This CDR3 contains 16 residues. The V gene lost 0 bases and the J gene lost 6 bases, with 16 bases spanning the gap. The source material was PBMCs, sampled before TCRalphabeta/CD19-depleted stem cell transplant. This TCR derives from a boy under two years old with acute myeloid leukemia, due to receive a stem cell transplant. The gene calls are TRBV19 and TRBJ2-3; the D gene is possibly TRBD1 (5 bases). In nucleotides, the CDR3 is TGTGCCAGTAGTATAGACAGGGAATCGTTGATCGATACGCAGTATTTT. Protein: CASSIDRESLIDTQYF.